This T cell receptor (beta chain) was retrieved from a study of OX40 agonist ivuxolimab in advanced cancers. TCRdb's copy holds only in-frame clones and misses some; the assay was immunoSEQ multiplex PCR. The profile shows about 100,000 clones, about 91% of them singletons. The receptor was derived from an adult with an advanced solid tumor such as melanoma, head and neck, liver or kidney cancer. Material: CD4+ or CD8+ T cells sorted from blood, obtained in a trial of the OX40 agonist ivuxolimab.

This chain's CDR3 is CASSISDSGEQYF. In DNA form, the CDR3 reads TGTGCCAGCTCAATATCGGACAGCGGAGAGCAGTACTTC. The V gene is TRBV18, the J gene TRBJ2-7; a weak D match, TRBD1 (6 bases). Trimming removed 5 bases at V and 7 bases at J, with 15 bases between. Germline V CDR1 and CDR2: KGHSH, LQKENI. The CDR3 length is 13 residues.